A single sample is the source of the 18 T cell receptor beta chains below, sequenced in a study of shared clonotypes between healthy human individuals. Using immunoSEQ multiplex PCR, the repertoire was profiled, and TCRdb retains in-frame clones only, with some absent. Here the sample spans about 680,000 clones, around 78% being singletons. The source material was memory CD4+ T cells sorted from blood. Specified subset: CD45RA-negative fraction. These receptor sequences come from a woman younger than 45 in good health.

V gene TRBV2 combines with J gene TRBJ1-1; 7 bases line up with TRBD1. The germline V gene encodes CDR1 SNHLY and CDR2 FYNNEI. V lost 6 bases and J lost 5; bases outside the gene matches: 6. The CDR3 spans 13 residues. The CDR3 here is CASRKGAPTEAFF. DNA for the CDR3: TGTGCCAGCAGAAAGGGGGCCCCTACTGAAGCTTTCTTT.

V and J are TRBV7-9 and TRBJ1-3; D might be TRBD1 (6 bases). CDR3 length equals 13 residues. CDR1 and CDR2 (germline): SEHNR, FQNEAQ (reference sequence). V lost 8 bases and J 0 bases, leaving 8 bases between the germline ends. CDR3 in amino acids: CASVQGSGNTIYF. The CDR3 bases are TGTGCCAGCGTACAGGGCTCTGGAAACACCATATATTTT. The full variable domain, completed using reference TRBV7-9 and TRBJ1-3, is DTGVSQNPRHKITKRGQNVTFRCDPISEHNRLYWYRQTLGQGPEFLTYFQNEAQLEKSRLLSDRFSAERPKGSFSTLEIQRTEQGDSAMYLCASVQGSGNTIYFGEGSWLTVV.

The chain links TRBV29-1 to TRBJ2-1, with D perhaps matching TRBD2 (5 bases). Between the trimmed V and J ends, which lost 2 bases and 6 bases, there was a span of 17 bases. Germline V gene lookup returns CDR1 SQVTM and CDR2 ANQGSEA. This CDR3 has 15 amino acids. CDR3 loop: CSVEPGWESSNEQFF. The CDR3 DNA is TGCAGCGTTGAACCGGGATGGGAATCAAGCAATGAGCAGTTCTTC.

The chain's CDR3 is CSASTREVQFF. CDR3 sequence (DNA): TGCAGTGCTAGTACGAGGGAGGTTCAGTTCTTC. J is TRBJ2-1 and V is TRBV20-1; TRBD2 is a possible D gene (6 bases). The CDR3 runs to 11 residues. The V gene's germline CDR1 is DFQATT and CDR2 SNEGSKA (reference sequence). Trimming cost V 3 bases and J 13 bases, with 13 bases left between them.

This clone has only a few counts. V usage is TRBV5-1 and J usage is TRBJ1-2, with D uncertain. Germline CDR1 and CDR2: SGHRS and YFSETQ. This CDR3 is built from 13 residues. Between the trimmed V and J ends, which lost 0 bases and 3 bases, there was a span of 6 bases. This CDR3 is CASSLGRDYGYTF. The CDR3 DNA reads as TGCGCCAGCAGCTTGGGTCGTGACTATGGCTACACCTTC.

This clone was seen a few times. This chain connects TRBV21-1 to TRBJ2-4. TRBV21-1 is a documented pseudogene. The CDR3 runs 14 residues. The CDR3 here is CASIKGRFKNIQYF. The DNA for the CDR3 is TGTGCCAGCATTAAGGGACGGTTCAAAAACATTCAGTACTTC.

This chain connects TRBV10-1 to TRBJ2-7; TRBD2 matches 7 bases. CDR3 size: 15 residues. Germline CDR1 reads WNHNN; CDR2 reads SYGVQD (reference sequence). Losses at the gene ends were 2 bases for V and 5 bases for J; bases not matched to a gene: 9. The CDR3 reads CASSEAGGRGDEQYF. CDR3 nucleotide sequence: TGCGCCAGCAGTGAGGCTGGCGGGAGAGGTGACGAGCAGTACTTC.

The chain has TRBV18 and TRBJ2-5; the D gene is possibly TRBD2 (6 bases). The CDR3 sequence is 12 residues long. V was clipped by 8 bases and J by 7 bases, with 14 bases between them. Germline V gene data show CDR1 as KGHSH and CDR2 as LQKENI. For the CDR3, the DNA is TGTGCCAGCAGGGACTCCCCCGGGACCCAGTACTTC. Its protein is CASRDSPGTQYF. Looking up the rest from reference TRBV18 and TRBJ2-5 gives the full variable domain: NAGVMQNPRHLVRRRGQEARLRCSPMKGHSHVYWYRQLPEEGLKFMVYLQKENIIDESGMPKERFSAEFPKEGPSILRIQQVVRGDSAAYFCASRDSPGTQYFGPGTRLLVL.

This clone has ten or more counts. This chain connects TRBV6-7 to TRBJ1-1; no clear D gene. TRBV6-7 is an ORF for which the function is uncertain. With 2 bases removed from V and 10 bases from J, the gap between germline ends came to 8 bases. The length of the CDR3 is 11 residues. The CDR3, as DNA: TGTGCCAGCAGTTACGAAGCGGGAGCTTTCTTT. It specifies CASSYEAGAFF.

The chain carries TRBV18 and TRBJ1-3; 9 bases map to TRBD1. Germline loops: CDR1 KGHSH, CDR2 LQKENI. This CDR3 spans 16 amino acids. The J segment lost 0 bases and the V segment lost 6 bases, leaving 6 bases of the junction unmatched. This CDR3 is CASSPTGGLSGNTIYF. The DNA for the CDR3 is TGTGCCAGCTCTCCCACAGGGGGCCTCTCTGGAAACACCATATATTTT. The full variable domain, completed using reference TRBV18 and TRBJ1-3, is NAGVMQNPRHLVRRRGQEARLRCSPMKGHSHVYWYRQLPEEGLKFMVYLQKENIIDESGMPKERFSAEFPKEGPSILRIQQVVRGDSAAYFCASSPTGGLSGNTIYFGEGSWLTVV.

The V call is TRBV9, the J call TRBJ2-7; tentatively, D is TRBD2 (6 bases). Germline-derived CDR1 and CDR2 are SGDLS and YYNGEE. Trimming pared 0 bases from V and 6 bases from J, leaving 16 bases between. This CDR3 spans 15 amino acids. CDR3 protein: CASSVGGTVMGEQYF. Here the CDR3 DNA reads TGTGCCAGCAGCGTAGGCGGGACGGTGATGGGCGAGCAGTACTTC.

This rearrangement joins TRBV6-4 to TRBJ2-2; D uncertain. Germline V gene lookup returns CDR1 MRHNA and CDR2 SNTAGT. With 6 bases removed from V and 1 base from J, the gap between germline ends came to 9 bases. This CDR3 contains 14 residues. The CDR3 coding sequence is TGTGCCAGCAGGCTCACTCAGAACACCGGGGAGCTGTTTTTT. Translating gives CASRLTQNTGELFF.

Regarding this clone: Given a much more abundant clone one base away, this may be a read error. The chain employs TRBV6-6 and TRBJ2-1, with 7 bases aligning to TRBD1. Germline trimming cut 5 bases from V and 0 bases from J; bases unmatched to any gene: 1. This CDR3 comprises 14 residues. CDR1 is MNHNY, CDR2 SVGAGI, per germline (reference sequence). The CDR3 loop reads CASSRDSSYNEQFF. CDR3 nucleotide sequence: TGTGCCAGCAGTCGGGACAGCTCCTACAATGAGCAGTTCTTC.

The J gene is TRBJ2-1, the V gene TRBV19, with 11 bases matching TRBD1. The junction had 9 bases not matched to a gene; V was cut back by 8 bases and J by 6 bases. The CDR3 is made up of 15 amino acids. Germline V CDR1 and CDR2: LNHDA, SQIVND (reference sequence). DNA of the CDR3: TGTGCCAGTTCCATCGGGACAGGGGGTTCCAATGAGCAGTTCTTC. Translation gives CASSIGTGGSNEQFF.

The V and J genes are TRBV28 and TRBJ1-1; D gene ambiguous. V was shortened by 2 bases and J by 0 bases, with 13 bases between the two germline ends. This CDR3 has 16 amino acids. CDR1 and CDR2 from the germline V gene are MDHEN and SYDVKM. The CDR3 reads CASSLGLGRMNTEAFF. The CDR3 DNA reads as TGTGCCAGCAGTTTAGGTCTGGGGAGGATGAACACTGAAGCTTTCTTT.

The J gene is TRBJ1-2, the V gene TRBV30; TRBD1 might be the D (5 bases). The ends were cut back, 4 bases at V and 1 base at J, with 13 bases in the middle. This CDR3 has 14 amino acids. Germline V gene sequence: CDR1 GTSNPN, CDR2 SVGIG (reference sequence). Here the CDR3 DNA reads TGTGCCTGGACCCGGGACGGAATTAACTATGGCTACACCTTC. Amino acid sequence: CAWTRDGINYGYTF.

The chain uses TRBV5-6 and TRBJ1-2; D may be TRBD1 (6 bases). In germline, CDR1 is SGHDT, CDR2 YYEEEE. This CDR3 region has 15 residues. V was shortened by 0 bases and J by 8 bases, with 17 bases between the two germline ends. The CDR3 region is CASSLGYRVLGGYTF. DNA for the CDR3: TGTGCCAGCAGCTTGGGTTACAGGGTGCTTGGGGGCTACACCTTC.

V gene TRBV28 combines with J gene TRBJ1-2; possibly TRBD1 for D (6 bases). V shed 3 bases and J shed 7 bases, with 12 bases lying between them. Germline-derived CDR1 and CDR2 are MDHEN and SYDVKM. There are 13 residues in the CDR3. The CDR3 nucleotides are TGTGCCAGCAGTTTTTCAGGGGCGCCTGGCTACACCTTC. It is translated as CASSFSGAPGYTF.